This record covers a single TCR beta chain. What it binds is unknown. Germline values: CDR1 LNHDA, CDR2 SQIVND (reference sequence). V was clipped by 5 bases and J by 0 bases, with 7 bases between them. The CDR3 extends over 13 amino acids. This specimen comes from a study of OX40 agonist ivuxolimab in advanced cancers. Overall study: Prior anti-PD-1, anti-PD-L1 or anti-CTLA-4 therapy did not bar entry, and 40% to 45% had some.

Study-wide points: Determination of antigen specificity was not performed for the expanded peripheral T cells.

Method: immunoSEQ multiplex PCR; TCRdb's copy keeps in-frame clones and lacks some. The sample lists about 58,000 clones, 70% to 80% occurring once. The chain links TRBV19 to TRBJ1-1; no firm D call. The source material was CD4+ or CD8+ T cells sorted from blood, sampled in a trial of the OX40 agonist ivuxolimab. This sequence originates from an adult with an advanced solid tumor such as melanoma, head and neck, liver or kidney cancer. The CDR3 sequence is CASSSQLNTEAFF. The CDR3 DNA sequence: TGTGCCAGTAGTTCACAGCTGAACACTGAAGCTTTCTTT.